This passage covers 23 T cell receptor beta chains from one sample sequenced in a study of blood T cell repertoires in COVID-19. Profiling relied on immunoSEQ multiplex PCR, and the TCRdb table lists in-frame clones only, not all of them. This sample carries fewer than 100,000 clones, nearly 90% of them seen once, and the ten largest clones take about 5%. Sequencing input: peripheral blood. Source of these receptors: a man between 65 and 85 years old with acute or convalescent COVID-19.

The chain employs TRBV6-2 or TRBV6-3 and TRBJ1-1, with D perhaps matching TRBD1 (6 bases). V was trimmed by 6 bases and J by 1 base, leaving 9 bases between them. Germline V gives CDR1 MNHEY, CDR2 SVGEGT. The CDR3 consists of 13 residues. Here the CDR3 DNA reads TGTGCCAGCAGCCCGACAGGGAACACTGAAGCTTTCTTT. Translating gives CASSPTGNTEAFF.

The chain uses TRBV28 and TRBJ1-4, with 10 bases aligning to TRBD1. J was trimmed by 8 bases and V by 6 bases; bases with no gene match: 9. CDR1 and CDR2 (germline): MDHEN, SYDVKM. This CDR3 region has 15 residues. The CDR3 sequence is CASSIGQGVGEKLFF. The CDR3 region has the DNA TGTGCCAGCAGCATTGGACAGGGGGTCGGGGAAAAACTGTTTTTT. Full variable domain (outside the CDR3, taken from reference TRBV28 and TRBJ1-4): DVKVTQSSRYLVKRTGEKVFLECVQDMDHENMFWYRQDPGLGLRLIYFSYDVKMKEKGDIPEGYSVSREKKERFSLILESASTNQTSMYLCASSIGQGVGEKLFFGSGTQLSVL.

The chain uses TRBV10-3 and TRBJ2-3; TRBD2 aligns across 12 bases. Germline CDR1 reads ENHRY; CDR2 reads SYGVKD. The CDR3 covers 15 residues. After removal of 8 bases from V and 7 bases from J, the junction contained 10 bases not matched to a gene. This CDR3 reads CAIGLAGGQINTQYF. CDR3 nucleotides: TGTGCCATCGGGCTAGCGGGGGGGCAGATAAATACGCAGTATTTT.

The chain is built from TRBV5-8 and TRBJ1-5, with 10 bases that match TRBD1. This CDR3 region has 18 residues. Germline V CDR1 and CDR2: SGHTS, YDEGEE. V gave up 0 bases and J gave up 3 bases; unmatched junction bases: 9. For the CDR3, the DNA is TGTGCCAGCAGCTTGGCCCGATCGGACAGGGGGATCAATCAGCCCCAGCATTTT. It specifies CASSLARSDRGINQPQHF.

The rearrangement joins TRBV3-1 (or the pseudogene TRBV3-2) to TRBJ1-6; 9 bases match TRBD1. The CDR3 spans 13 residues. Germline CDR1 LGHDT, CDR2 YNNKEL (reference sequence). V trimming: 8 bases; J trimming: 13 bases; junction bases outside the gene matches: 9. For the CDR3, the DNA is TGTGCCAGCTCCCGGGACAGGGTAGGGCCCCTCCACTTT. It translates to CASSRDRVGPLHF.

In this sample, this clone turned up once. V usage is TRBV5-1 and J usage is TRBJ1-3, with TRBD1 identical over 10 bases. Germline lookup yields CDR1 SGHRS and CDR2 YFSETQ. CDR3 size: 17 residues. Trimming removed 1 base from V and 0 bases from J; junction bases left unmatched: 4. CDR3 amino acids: CASSLPGQGISGNTIYF. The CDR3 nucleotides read TGCGCCAGCAGCTTGCCGGGACAGGGGATCTCTGGAAACACCATATATTTT.

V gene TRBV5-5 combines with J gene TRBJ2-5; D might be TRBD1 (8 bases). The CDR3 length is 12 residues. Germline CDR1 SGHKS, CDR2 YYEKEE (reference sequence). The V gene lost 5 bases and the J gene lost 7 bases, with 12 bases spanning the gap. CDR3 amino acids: CASRQGEGTQYF. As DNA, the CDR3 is TGTGCCAGCAGACAGGGGGAGGGGACCCAGTACTTC.

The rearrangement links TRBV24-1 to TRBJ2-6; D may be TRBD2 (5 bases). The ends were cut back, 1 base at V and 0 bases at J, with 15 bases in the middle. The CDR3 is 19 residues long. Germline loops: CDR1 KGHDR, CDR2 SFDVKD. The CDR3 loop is CATSDFDKRGLSGANVLTF. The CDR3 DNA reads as TGTGCCACCAGTGATTTTGACAAGCGAGGGCTCTCTGGGGCCAACGTCCTGACTTTC.

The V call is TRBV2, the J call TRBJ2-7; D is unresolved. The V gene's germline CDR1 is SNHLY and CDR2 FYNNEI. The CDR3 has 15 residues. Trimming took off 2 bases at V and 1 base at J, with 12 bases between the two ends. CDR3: CASSEFTPLSYEQYF. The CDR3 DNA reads TGTGCCAGCAGTGAATTCACGCCCCTATCCTACGAGCAGTACTTC.

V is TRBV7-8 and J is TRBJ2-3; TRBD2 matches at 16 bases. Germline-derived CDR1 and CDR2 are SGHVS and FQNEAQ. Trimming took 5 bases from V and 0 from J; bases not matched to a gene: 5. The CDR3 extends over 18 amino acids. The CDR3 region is CASSAGLAGGSSTDTQYF. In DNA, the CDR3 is TGTGCCAGCAGCGCGGGACTAGCGGGGGGGTCTAGCACAGATACGCAGTATTTT.

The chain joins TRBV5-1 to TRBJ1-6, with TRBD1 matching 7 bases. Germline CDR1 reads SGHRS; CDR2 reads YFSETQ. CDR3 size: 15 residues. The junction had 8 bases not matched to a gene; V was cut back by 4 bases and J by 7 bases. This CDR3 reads CASSPGQHGNSPLHF. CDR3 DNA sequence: TGCGCCAGCAGCCCGGGACAGCATGGGAATTCACCCCTCCACTTT.

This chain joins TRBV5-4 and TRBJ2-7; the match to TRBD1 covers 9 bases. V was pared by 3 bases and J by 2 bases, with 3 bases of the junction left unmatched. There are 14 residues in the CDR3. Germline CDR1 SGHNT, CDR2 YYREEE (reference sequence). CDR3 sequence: CASSSRTGAYEQYF. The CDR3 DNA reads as TGTGCCAGCAGCTCCAGGACAGGGGCCTACGAGCAGTACTTC.

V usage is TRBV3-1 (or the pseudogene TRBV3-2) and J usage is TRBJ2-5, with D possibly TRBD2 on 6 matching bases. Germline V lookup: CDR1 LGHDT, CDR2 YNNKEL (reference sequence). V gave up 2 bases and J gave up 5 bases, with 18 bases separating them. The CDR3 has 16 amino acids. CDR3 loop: CASSQSGRNPGETQYF. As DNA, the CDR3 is TGTGCCAGCAGCCAATCCGGGAGAAACCCTGGGGAGACCCAGTACTTC.

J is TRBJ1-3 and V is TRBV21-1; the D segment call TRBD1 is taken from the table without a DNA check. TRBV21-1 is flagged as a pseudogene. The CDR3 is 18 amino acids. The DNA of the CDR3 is TGTGCCAGCAGCATACCACAGGGCGTAGGATACTCTGGAAACACCATATATTTT. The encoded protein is CASSIPQGVGYSGNTIYF.

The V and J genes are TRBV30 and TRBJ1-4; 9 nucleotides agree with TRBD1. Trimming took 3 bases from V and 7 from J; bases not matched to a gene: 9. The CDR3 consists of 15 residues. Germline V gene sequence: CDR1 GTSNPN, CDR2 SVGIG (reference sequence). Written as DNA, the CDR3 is TGTGCCTGGAGACCCACAGGGGGCGCTTTTGAAAAACTGTTTTTT. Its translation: CAWRPTGGAFEKLFF.

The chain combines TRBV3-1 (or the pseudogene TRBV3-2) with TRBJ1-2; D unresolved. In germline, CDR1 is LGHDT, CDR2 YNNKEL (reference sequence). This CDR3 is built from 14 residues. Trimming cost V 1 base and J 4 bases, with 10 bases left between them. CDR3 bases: TGTGCCAGCAGCCAAGGGCAGGCTTCCTATGGCTACACCTTC. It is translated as CASSQGQASYGYTF.

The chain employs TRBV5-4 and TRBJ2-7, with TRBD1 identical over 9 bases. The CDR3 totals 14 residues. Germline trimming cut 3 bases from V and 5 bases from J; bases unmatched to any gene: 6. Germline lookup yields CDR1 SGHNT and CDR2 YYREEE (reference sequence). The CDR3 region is CASSSGTGRHEQYF. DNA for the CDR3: TGTGCCAGCAGCTCCGGGACAGGGAGGCACGAGCAGTACTTC.

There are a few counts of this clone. DNA of the CDR3: TGTGCCAGCTCACCGAAGGAGTCCTATAATTCACCCCTCCACTTT. This translates into CASSPKESYNSPLHF. The chain couples TRBV18 to TRBJ1-6; no reliable D call. V was shortened by 3 bases and J by 1 base, with 7 bases between the two germline ends. The CDR3 has 15 amino acids. CDR1 and CDR2 from the germline V gene are KGHSH and LQKENI. Using reference TRBV18 and TRBJ1-6 for the parts outside the CDR3, the full variable domain is NAGVMQNPRHLVRRRGQEARLRCSPMKGHSHVYWYRQLPEEGLKFMVYLQKENIIDESGMPKERFSAEFPKEGPSILRIQQVVRGDSAAYFCASSPKESYNSPLHFGNGTRLTVT.

Here the CDR3 DNA reads TGTGCCAGCAGTGTACAGGGGGCGGAGAACGAGCAGTACGTC. Translated, it gives CASSVQGAENEQYV. The chain links TRBV5-6 to TRBJ2-7, with 9 bases matching TRBD1. From germline, CDR1 is SGHDT and CDR2 YYEEEE. The CDR3 runs to 14 residues. Trimming cost V 5 bases and J 5 bases; bases outside gene matches: 8.

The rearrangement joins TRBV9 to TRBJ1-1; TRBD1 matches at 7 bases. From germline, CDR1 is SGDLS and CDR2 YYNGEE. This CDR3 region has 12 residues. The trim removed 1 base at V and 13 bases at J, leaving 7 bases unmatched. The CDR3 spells CASSVPTGPLFF. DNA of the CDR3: TGTGCCAGCAGCGTACCGACAGGGCCACTTTTCTTT. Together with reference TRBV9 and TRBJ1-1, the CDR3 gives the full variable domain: DSGVTQTPKHLITATGQRVTLRCSPRSGDLSVYWYQQSLDQGLQFLIQYYNGEERAKGNILERFSAQQFPDLHSELNLSSLELGDSALYFCASSVPTGPLFFGQGTRLTVV.

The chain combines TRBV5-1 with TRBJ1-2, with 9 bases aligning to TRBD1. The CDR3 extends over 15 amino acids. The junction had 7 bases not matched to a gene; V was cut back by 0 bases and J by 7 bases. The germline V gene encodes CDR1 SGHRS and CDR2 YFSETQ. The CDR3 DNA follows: TGCGCCAGCAGCTTGGAGGGACAGGGTTTACCTGGCTACACCTTC. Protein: CASSLEGQGLPGYTF.

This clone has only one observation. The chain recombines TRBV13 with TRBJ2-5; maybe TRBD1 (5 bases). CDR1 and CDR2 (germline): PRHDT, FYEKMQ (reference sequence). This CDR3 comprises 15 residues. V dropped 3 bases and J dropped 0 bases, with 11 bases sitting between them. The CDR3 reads CASSFRGSYQETQYF. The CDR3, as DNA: TGTGCCAGCAGCTTTAGGGGCTCGTACCAAGAGACCCAGTACTTC.

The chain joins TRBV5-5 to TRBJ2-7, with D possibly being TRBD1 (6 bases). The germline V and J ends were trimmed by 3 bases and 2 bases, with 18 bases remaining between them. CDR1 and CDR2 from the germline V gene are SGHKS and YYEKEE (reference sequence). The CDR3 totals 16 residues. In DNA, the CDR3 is TGTGCCAGCAGCTCGGGCCACAGACAGGAGACCTACGAGCAGTACGTC. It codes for CASSSGHRQETYEQYV.